These 5 T cell receptor beta chains originate from one sample sequenced in a study of blood T cell repertoires in COVID-19. Sequencing used immunoSEQ multiplex PCR; TCRdb keeps in-frame clones, though not all of them. The table records tens of thousands of clones, 70% to 85% of them present only once. The source material was peripheral blood. These receptors originate from a woman aged 55 to 70 with acute or convalescent COVID-19.

The V gene is TRBV7-9, the J gene TRBJ2-1; D is unclear. Trimming took off 1 base at V and 4 bases at J, with 14 bases between the two ends. The CDR3 spans 16 residues. The germline CDR1 and CDR2 sequences are SEHNR and FQNEAQ (reference sequence). The CDR3 reads CASSLGSVESYNEQFF. Written as DNA, the CDR3 is TGTGCCAGCAGCTTAGGGTCCGTGGAGTCATACAATGAGCAGTTCTTC.

The rearrangement joins TRBV13 to TRBJ1-1; D may be TRBD1 (6 bases). The CDR3 sequence is 16 residues long. Germline V gives CDR1 PRHDT, CDR2 FYEKMQ (reference sequence). V was clipped by 6 bases and J by 0 bases, with 17 bases between them. CDR3 in DNA: TGTGCCAGCAGTCCCACGACAGGCCGGATGAACACTGAAGCTTTCTTT. This sequence encodes CASSPTTGRMNTEAFF.

Judged by abundance, this clone is medium-sized. This chain links TRBV28 with TRBJ1-5, with D perhaps TRBD1 (6 bases). The V end was cut by 6 bases, the J end by 2 bases, with 11 bases between. Germline lookup yields CDR1 MDHEN and CDR2 SYDVKM. The CDR3 extends over 14 amino acids. The CDR3 region is CASSRGFGNQPQHF. Here the CDR3 DNA reads TGTGCCAGCAGCAGGGGTTTTGGCAATCAGCCCCAGCATTTT. Together with reference TRBV28 and TRBJ1-5, the CDR3 gives the full variable domain: DVKVTQSSRYLVKRTGEKVFLECVQDMDHENMFWYRQDPGLGLRLIYFSYDVKMKEKGDIPEGYSVSREKKERFSLILESASTNQTSMYLCASSRGFGNQPQHFGDGTRLSIL.

J is TRBJ2-5 and V is TRBV6-5; 7 nucleotides line up with TRBD2. The J segment lost 14 bases and the V segment lost 6 bases, leaving 12 bases of the junction unmatched. CDR3 size: 12 residues. CDR1 and CDR2 (germline): MNHEY, SVGAGI. The CDR3 here is CASSSSWGGLYF. As DNA, the CDR3 is TGTGCCAGCAGCTCCTCGTGGGGGGGACTATACTTC.

The V gene is TRBV6-1, the J gene TRBJ1-6; D gene uncertain. Trimming took off 0 bases at V and 0 bases at J, with 9 bases between the two ends. The CDR3 is 17 residues long. Germline loops: CDR1 MNHNS, CDR2 SASEGT. The DNA of the CDR3 is TGTGCCAGCAGTGAAGCACAACAGAGCTCCTATAATTCACCCCTCCACTTT. Translated, it gives CASSEAQQSSYNSPLHF.